The subject of this entry is one T cell receptor (beta chain). Its cognate antigen is unknown. This sample was included in a study of T cells in localized non-small cell lung cancer. Study-wide findings and caveats: For the top 100 tumor clones, a median about 62 also appeared in adjacent lung. Heterogeneity remains possible, as sequencing covered one tumor region only. Increased T cell density in blood showed an association with longer overall survival. Exceeding tumor, uninvolved adjacent lung had the highest T cell clonality.

Data came from immunoSEQ multiplex PCR; TCRdb stores just in-frame clones and leaves some out. The sample lists roughly 33,000 clones; 85% to 90% were seen once. In germline, CDR1 is LNHDA, CDR2 SQIVND (reference sequence). After removal of 3 bases from V and 3 bases from J, the junction contained 6 bases not matched to a gene. This CDR3 region has 15 residues. Source: peripheral blood, taken before any cancer treatment. The clonotype was recovered from a man aged 35-75 years with stage I lung adenocarcinoma. This rearrangement joins TRBV19 to TRBJ2-3, with TRBD2 matching over 7 bases. CDR3 DNA: TGTGCCAGTAGTATGGCGGGGAGGGAGACAGATACGCAGTATTTT. Translating gives CASSMAGRETDTQYF.